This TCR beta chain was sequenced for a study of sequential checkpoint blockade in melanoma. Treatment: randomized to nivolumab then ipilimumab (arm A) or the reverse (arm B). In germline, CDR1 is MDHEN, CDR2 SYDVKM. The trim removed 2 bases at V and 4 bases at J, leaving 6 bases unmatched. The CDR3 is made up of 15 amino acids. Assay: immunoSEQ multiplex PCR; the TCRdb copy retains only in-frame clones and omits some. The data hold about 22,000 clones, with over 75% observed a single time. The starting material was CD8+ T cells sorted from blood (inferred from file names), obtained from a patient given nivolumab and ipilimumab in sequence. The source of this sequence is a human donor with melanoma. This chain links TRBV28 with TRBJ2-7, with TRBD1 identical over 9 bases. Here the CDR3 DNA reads TGTGCCAGCAGTTTACGTGGGACAGGGAGATACGAGCAGTACTTC. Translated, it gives CASSLRGTGRYEQYF.